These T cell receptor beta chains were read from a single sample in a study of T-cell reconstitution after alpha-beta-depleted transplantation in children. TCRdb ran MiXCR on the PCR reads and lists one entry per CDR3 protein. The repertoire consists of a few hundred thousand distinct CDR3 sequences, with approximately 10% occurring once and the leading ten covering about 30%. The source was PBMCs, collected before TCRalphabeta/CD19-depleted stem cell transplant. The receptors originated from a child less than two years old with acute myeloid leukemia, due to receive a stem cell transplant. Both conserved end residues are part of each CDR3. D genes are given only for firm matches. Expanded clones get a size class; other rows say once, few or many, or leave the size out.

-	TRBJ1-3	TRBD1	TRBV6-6	CASSYSPPGTGNF	TGTGCCAGCAGTTACTCACCACCTGGGACAGGGAATTTT
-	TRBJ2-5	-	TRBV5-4	CASSLRAGVMETQYF	TGTGCCAGCAGCTTGAGAGCGGGTGTGATGGAGACCCAGTACTTC
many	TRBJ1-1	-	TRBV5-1	CASSLEPRNTEAFF	TGCGCCAGCAGCTTGGAACCGAGGAACACTGAAGCTTTCTTT
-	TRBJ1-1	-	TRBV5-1	CASSPGVGTEAFF	TGCGCCAGCAGTCCGGGGGTCGGAACTGAAGCTTTCTTT
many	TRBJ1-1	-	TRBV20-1	CSASLTPFLNTEAFF	TGCAGTGCTAGCCTGACTCCTTTCCTGAACACTGAAGCTTTCTTT
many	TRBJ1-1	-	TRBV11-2	CASSPGIATEAFF	TGTGCCAGCAGCCCAGGGATAGCCACTGAAGCTTTCTTT
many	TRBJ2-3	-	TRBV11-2	CASTPGNTDTQYF	TGTGCCAGCACCCCGGGGAACACAGATACGCAGTATTTT
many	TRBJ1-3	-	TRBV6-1	CASSEPGNGNTIYF	TGTGCCAGCAGTGAACCGGGCAACGGAAACACCATATATTTT
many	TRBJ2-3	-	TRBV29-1	CSVHGPDTQYF	TGCAGCGTGCATGGGCCGGATACGCAGTATTTT
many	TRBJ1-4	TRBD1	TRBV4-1	CASSQGLTGGGNEKLFF	TGCGCCAGCAGCCAAGGTCTGACAGGGGGCGGAAATGAAAAACTGTTTTTT
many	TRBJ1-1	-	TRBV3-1	CASSQVAGTEAFF	TGTGCCAGCAGCCAAGTGGCGGGAACTGAAGCTTTCTTT
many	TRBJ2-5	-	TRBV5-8	CASSLTSQETQYF	TGTGCCAGCAGCTTGACTAGCCAAGAGACCCAGTACTTC
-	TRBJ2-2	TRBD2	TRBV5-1	CASSLASGDTGELFF	TGCGCCAGCAGCTTGGCTAGCGGGGACACCGGGGAGCTGTTTTTT
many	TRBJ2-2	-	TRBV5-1	CASSLYTANTGELFF	TGCGCCAGCAGCTTGTATACGGCTAACACCGGGGAGCTGTTTTTT
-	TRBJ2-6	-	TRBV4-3	CASSQVNRVLSGANVLTF	TGCGCCAGCAGCCAAGTCAACAGGGTACTCTCTGGGGCCAACGTCCTGACTTTC
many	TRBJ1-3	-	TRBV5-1	CASSLEAGGAIYF	TGCGCCAGCAGCTTGGAGGCAGGTGGCGCCATATATTTT
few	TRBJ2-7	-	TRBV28	CASSLGAPYEQYF	TGTGCCAGCAGTTTAGGGGCCCCCTACGAGCAGTACTTC
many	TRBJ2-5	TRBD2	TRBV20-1	CSARTSRETQYF	TGCAGTGCCCGGACTAGCCGGGAGACCCAGTACTTC
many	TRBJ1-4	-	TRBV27	CASSQTRWGTNEKLFF	TGTGCCAGCAGTCAAACCCGCTGGGGTACGAATGAAAAACTGTTTTTT
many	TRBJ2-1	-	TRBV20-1	CSASHFRTPTYNEQFF	TGCAGTGCTAGTCACTTTCGGACGCCTACCTACAATGAGCAGTTCTTC
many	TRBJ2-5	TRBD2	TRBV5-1	CASSPAGLKSETQYF	TGCGCCAGCAGCCCCGCGGGACTAAAGTCGGAGACCCAGTACTTC
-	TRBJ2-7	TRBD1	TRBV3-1	CASSRGATGDTYEQYF	TGTGCCAGCAGCCGTGGGGCGACAGGGGATACCTACGAGCAGTACTTC
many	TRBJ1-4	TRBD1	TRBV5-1	CASSPGTGNGEKLFF	TGCGCCAGCAGTCCCGGGACAGGGAACGGCGAAAAACTGTTTTTT
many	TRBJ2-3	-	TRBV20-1	CSARGETGRTDTQYF	TGCAGTGCTAGGGGGGAAACAGGGCGCACAGATACGCAGTATTTT